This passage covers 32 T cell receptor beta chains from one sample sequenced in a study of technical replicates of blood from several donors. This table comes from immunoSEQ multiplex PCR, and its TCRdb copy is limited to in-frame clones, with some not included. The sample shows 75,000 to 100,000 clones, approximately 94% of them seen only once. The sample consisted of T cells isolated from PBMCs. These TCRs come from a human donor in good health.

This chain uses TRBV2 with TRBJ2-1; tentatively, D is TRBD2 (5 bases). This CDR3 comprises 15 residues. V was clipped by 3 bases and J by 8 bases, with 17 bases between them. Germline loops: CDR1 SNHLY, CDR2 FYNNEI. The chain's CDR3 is CASSDIGLAGDEQFF. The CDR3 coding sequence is TGTGCCAGCAGTGATATTGGGCTAGCTGGGGATGAGCAGTTCTTC.

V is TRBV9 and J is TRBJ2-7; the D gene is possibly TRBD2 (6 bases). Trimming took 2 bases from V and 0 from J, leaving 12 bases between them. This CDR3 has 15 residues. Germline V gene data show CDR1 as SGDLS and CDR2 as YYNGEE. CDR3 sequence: CASSVGDSYSYEQYF. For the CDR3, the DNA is TGTGCCAGCAGCGTGGGGGACTCGTACTCCTACGAGCAGTACTTC.

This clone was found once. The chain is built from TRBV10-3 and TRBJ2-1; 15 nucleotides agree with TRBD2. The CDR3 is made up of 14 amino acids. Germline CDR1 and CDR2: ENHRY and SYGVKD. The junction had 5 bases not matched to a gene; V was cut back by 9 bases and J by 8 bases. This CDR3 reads CAITGLAGGHEQFF. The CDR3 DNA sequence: TGTGCCATTACGGGACTAGCGGGAGGACATGAGCAGTTCTTC.

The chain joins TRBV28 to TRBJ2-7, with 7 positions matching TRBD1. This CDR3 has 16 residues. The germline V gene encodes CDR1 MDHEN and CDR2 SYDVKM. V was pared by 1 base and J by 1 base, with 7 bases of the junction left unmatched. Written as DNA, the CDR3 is TGTGCCAGCAGTTTATTCGACAGGGTCGGATCCTACGAGCAGTACTTC. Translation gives CASSLFDRVGSYEQYF.

The CDR3 sequence: CASSLTSRTGVDTQYF. CDR3 nucleotides: TGTGCCAGCAGCTTAACTTCCAGGACAGGGGTAGATACGCAGTATTTT. The rearrangement joins TRBV7-8 to TRBJ2-3, with 9 bases aligning to TRBD1. The V and J ends lost 2 bases and 5 bases, in that order; junction bases with no gene match: 8. CDR3 length: 16 residues. Germline V gene lookup returns CDR1 SGHVS and CDR2 FQNEAQ.

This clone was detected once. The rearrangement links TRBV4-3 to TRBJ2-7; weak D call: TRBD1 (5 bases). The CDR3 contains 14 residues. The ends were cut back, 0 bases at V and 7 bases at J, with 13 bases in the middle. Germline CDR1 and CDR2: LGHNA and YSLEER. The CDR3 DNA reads TGCGCCAGCAGCCAAGACTTCAGGGTGGGGGAGCAGTACTTC. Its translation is CASSQDFRVGEQYF.

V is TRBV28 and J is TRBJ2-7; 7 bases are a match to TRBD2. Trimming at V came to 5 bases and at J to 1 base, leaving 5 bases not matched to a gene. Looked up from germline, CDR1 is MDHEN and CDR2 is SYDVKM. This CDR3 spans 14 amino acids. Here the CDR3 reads CASSPGLDSYEQYF. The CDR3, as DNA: TGTGCCAGCAGTCCCGGACTAGATTCCTACGAGCAGTACTTC.

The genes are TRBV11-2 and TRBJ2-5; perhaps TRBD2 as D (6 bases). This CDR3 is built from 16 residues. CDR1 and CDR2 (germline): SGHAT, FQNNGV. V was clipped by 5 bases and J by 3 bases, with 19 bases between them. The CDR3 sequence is CASSPGRVRREETQYF. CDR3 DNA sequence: TGTGCCAGCAGCCCCGGTCGCGTACGGAGGGAAGAGACCCAGTACTTC.

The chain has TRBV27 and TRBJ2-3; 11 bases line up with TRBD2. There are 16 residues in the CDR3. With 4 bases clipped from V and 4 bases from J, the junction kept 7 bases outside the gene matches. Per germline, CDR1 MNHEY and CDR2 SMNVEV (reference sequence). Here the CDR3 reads CASSSATSGISDTQYF. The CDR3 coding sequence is TGTGCCAGCAGTTCGGCGACTAGCGGGATTTCAGATACGCAGTATTTT.

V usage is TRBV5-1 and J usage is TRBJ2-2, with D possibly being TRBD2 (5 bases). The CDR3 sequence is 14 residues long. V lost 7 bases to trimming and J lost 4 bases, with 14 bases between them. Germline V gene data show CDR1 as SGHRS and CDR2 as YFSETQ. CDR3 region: CASVWTPSTGELFF. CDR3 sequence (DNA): TGCGCCAGCGTCTGGACTCCCAGCACCGGGGAGCTGTTTTTT.

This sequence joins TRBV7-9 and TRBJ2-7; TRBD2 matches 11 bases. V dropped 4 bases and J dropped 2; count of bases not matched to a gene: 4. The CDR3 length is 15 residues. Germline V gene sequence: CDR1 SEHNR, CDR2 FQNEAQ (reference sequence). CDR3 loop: CASSSRLAGPYEQYF. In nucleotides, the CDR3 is TGTGCCAGCAGCTCCAGACTAGCGGGACCCTACGAGCAGTACTTC.

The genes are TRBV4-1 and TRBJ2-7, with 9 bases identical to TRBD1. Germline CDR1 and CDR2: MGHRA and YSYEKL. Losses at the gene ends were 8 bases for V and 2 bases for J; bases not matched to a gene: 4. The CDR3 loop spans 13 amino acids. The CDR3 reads CASRRTGAYEQYF. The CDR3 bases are TGCGCCAGCCGGAGGACAGGGGCCTACGAGCAGTACTTC.

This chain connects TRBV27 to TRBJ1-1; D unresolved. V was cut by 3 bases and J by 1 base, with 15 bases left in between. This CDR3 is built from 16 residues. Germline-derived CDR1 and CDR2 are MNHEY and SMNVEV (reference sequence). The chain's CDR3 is CASSFLQPPPNTEAFF. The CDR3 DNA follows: TGTGCCAGCAGTTTCTTACAGCCTCCACCGAACACTGAAGCTTTCTTT.

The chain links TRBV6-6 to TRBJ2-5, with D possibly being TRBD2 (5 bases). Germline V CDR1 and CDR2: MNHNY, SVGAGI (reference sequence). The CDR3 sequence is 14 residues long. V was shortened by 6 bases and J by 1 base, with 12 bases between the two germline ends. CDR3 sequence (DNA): TGTGCCAGCAGCCACGAGGGTCTCCAAGAGACCCAGTACTTC. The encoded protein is CASSHEGLQETQYF.

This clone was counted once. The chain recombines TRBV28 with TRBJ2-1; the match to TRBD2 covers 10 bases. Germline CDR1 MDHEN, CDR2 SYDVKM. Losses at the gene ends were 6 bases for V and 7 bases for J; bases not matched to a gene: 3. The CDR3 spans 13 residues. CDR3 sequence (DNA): TGTGCCAGCAGAGATAGCGGGGGGAATGAGCAGTTCTTC. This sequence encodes CASRDSGGNEQFF.

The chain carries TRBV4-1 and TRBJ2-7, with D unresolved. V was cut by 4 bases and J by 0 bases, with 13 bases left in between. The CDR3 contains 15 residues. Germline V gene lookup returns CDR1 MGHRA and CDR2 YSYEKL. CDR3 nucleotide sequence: TGCGCCAGCAGCCCCTCGACTGATTCCTCCTACGAGCAGTACTTC. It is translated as CASSPSTDSSYEQYF.

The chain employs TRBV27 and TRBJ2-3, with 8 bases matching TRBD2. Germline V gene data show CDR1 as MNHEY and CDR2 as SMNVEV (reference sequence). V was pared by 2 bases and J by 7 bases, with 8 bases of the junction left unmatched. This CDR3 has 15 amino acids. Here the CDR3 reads CASSLGGLARHTQYF. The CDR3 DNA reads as TGTGCCAGCAGTTTAGGTGGACTAGCAAGGCATACGCAGTATTTT.

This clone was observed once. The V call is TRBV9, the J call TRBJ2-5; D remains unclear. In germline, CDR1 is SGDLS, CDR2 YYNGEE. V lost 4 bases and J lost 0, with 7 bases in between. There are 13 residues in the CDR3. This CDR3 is CASSFRDQETQYF. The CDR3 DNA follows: TGTGCCAGCAGCTTCCGAGACCAAGAGACCCAGTACTTC.

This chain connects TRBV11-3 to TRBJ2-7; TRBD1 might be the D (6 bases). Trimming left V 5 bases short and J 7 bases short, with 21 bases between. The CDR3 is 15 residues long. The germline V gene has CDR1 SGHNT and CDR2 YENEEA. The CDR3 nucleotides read TGTGCCAGCAGCCCCTCATTGGGGGCAACCGGGGAGCAGTACTTC. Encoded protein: CASSPSLGATGEQYF.

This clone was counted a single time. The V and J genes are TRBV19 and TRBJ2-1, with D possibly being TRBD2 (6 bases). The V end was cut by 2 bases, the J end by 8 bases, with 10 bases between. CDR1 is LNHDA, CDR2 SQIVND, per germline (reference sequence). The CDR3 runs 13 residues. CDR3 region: CASSITSRYEQFF. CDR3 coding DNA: TGTGCCAGTAGTATAACTAGCAGGTATGAGCAGTTCTTC.

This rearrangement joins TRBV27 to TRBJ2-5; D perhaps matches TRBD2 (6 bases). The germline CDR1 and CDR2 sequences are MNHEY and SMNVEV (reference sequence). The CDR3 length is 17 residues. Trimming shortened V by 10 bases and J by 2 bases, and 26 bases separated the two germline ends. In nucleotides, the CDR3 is TGTGCCAACCAAGGGGATAAAGTTGGTAGCGGACAAGAGACCCAGTACTTC. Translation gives CANQGDKVGSGQETQYF.

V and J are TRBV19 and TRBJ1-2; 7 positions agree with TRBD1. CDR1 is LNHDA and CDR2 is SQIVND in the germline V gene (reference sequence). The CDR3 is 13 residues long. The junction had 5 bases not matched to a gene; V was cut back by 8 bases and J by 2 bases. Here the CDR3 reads CASQRGGNYGYTF. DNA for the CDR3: TGTGCCAGTCAGAGAGGGGGCAACTATGGCTACACCTTC. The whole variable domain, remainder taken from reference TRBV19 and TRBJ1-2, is DGGITQSPKYLFRKEGQNVTLSCEQNLNHDAMYWYRQDPGQGLRLIYYSQIVNDFQKGDIAEGYSVSREKKESFPLTVTSAQKNPTAFYLCASQRGGNYGYTFGSGTRLTVV.

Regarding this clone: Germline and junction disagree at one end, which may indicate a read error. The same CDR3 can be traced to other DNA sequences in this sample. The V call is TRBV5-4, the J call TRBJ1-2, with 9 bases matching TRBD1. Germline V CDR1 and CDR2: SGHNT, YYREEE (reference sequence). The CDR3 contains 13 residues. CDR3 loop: CASSRQGGYGYTF. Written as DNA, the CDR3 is TGTGCTAGCAGCCGACAGGGGGGCTATGGCTACACCTTC.

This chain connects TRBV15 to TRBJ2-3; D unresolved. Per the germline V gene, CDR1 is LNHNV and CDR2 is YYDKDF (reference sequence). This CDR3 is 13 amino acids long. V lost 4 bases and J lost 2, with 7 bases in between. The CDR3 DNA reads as TGTGCCACCAGCACCCTATTCACAGATACGCAGTATTTT. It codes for CATSTLFTDTQYF.

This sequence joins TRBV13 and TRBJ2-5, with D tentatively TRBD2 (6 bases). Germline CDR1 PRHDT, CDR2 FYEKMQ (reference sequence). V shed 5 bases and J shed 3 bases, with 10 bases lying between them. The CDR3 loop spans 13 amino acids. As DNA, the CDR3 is TGTGCCAGCAGCCCTAGACTAGAAGAGACCCAGTACTTC. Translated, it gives CASSPRLEETQYF.

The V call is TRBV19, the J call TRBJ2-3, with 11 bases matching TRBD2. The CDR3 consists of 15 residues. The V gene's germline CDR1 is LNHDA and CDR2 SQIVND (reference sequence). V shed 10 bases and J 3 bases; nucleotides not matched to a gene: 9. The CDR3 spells CATTQLAGDTDTQYF. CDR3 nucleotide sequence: TGTGCCACCACACAACTAGCGGGAGATACAGATACGCAGTATTTT. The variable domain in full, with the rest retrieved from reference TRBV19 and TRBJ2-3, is DGGITQSPKYLFRKEGQNVTLSCEQNLNHDAMYWYRQDPGQGLRLIYYSQIVNDFQKGDIAEGYSVSREKKESFPLTVTSAQKNPTAFYLCATTQLAGDTDTQYFGPGTRLTVL.

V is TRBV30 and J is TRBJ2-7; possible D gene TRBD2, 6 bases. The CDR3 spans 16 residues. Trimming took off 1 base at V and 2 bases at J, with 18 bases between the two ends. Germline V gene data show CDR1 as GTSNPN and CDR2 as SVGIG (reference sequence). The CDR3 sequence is CAWSGTVGRGTYEQYF. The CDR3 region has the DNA TGTGCCTGGAGTGGCACAGTGGGCCGGGGGACCTACGAGCAGTACTTC.

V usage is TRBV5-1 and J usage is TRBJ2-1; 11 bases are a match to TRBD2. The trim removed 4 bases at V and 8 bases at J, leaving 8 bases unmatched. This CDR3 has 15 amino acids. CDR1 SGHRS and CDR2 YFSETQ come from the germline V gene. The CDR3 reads CASSKLAGERDEQFF. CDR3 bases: TGCGCCAGCAGCAAACTAGCGGGAGAAAGGGATGAGCAGTTCTTC.

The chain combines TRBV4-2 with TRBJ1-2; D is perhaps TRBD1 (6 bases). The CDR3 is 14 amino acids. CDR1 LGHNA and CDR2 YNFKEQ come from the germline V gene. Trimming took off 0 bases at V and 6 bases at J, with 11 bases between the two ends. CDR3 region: CASSQEVEGDGYTF. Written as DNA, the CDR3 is TGTGCCAGCAGCCAAGAAGTAGAGGGGGATGGCTACACCTTC.

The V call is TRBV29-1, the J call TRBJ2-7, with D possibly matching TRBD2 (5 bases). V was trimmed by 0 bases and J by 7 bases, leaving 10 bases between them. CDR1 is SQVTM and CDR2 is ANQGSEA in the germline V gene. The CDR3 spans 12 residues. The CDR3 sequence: CSVEETTPEQYF. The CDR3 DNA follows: TGCAGCGTTGAAGAGACTACCCCTGAGCAGTACTTC.

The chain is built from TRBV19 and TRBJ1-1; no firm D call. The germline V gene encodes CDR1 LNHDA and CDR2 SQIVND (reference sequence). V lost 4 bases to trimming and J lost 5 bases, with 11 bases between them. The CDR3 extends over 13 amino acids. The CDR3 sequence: CASSTQASTEAFF. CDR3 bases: TGTGCCAGTAGTACCCAGGCGTCAACTGAAGCTTTCTTT.

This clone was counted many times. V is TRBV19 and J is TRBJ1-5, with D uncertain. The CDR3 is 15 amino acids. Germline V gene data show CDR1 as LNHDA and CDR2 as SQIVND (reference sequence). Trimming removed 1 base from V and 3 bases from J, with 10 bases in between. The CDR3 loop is CASSIGRSNNQPQHF. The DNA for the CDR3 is TGTGCCAGTAGTATAGGGAGGAGTAACAATCAGCCCCAGCATTTT.